This TCR beta chain was identified in a study of blood T cells in healthy people across ages. CDR3 size: 15 residues. The germline CDR1 and CDR2 sequences are LGHDT and YNNKEL (reference sequence). The V and J ends lost 2 bases and 0 bases respectively, with 11 bases between them. The second PCR ran about 6 to 12 cycles with a sample-barcoded 5' primer and J-beta primers. TCRdb independently ran MiXCR on the 5' RACE reads; one entry per CDR3 protein. The top ten hold roughly 24% of the sample, which has hundreds of thousands of distinct CDR3 sequences, roughly three fifths seen once. This chain joins TRBV3-1 and TRBJ2-7; the D gene is possibly TRBD2 (6 bases). The source is a man aged 35 to 55 in good health. Sequencing was performed on blood. The CDR3 sequence is CASSQTGVPSYEQYF. The CDR3 nucleotides read TGTGCCAGCAGCCAAACGGGAGTCCCCTCCTACGAGCAGTACTTC.